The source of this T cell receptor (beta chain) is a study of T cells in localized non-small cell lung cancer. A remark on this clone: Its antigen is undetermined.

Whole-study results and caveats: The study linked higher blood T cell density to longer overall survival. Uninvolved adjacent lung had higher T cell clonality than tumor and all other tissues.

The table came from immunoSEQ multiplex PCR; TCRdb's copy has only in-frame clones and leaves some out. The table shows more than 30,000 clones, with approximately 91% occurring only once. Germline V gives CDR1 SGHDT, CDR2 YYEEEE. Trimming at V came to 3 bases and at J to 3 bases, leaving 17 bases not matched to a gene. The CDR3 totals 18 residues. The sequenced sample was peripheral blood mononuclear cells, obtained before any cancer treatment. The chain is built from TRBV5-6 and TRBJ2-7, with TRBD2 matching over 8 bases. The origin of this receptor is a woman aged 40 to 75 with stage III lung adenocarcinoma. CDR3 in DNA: TGTGCCAGCAGCTCAGAGCCGTCTCTAGCGGGCTTTATCTACGAGCAGTACTTC. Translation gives CASSSEPSLAGFIYEQYF.